Included here is one T cell receptor beta chain sequence, with context. Sequenced by immunoSEQ multiplex PCR; TCRdb stores in-frame clones only, minus some. The table shows 250,000 or so clones, with 70% to 90% occurring only once. These data are taken from a study of blood T cell repertoires in COVID-19. Whole-study context: Sample material is recorded as cDNA or gDNA derived from T cells, B-cell-depleted T cells, or PBMCs.

The V end was cut by 2 bases, the J end by 4 bases, with 12 bases between. CDR3 length: 15 amino acids. CDR1 and CDR2 from the germline V gene are MNHNS and SASEGT. J is TRBJ2-1 and V is TRBV6-1; D is possibly TRBD1 (6 bases). The specimen sequenced was peripheral blood. The origin of this receptor is a man aged 30 to 45 with COVID-19, enrolled during active disease. CDR3 region: CASSETQGHYNEQFF. CDR3 nucleotides: TGTGCCAGCAGTGAAACACAGGGACATTACAATGAGCAGTTCTTC.